Here is one TCR beta chain with its context. Its specificity is not known. The data derive from a study of cytomegalovirus exposure and HLA in healthy donors. The CDR3 has 13 amino acids. V lost 8 bases and J lost 2; bases outside the gene matches: 4. From germline, CDR1 is KGHSH and CDR2 LQKENI. Study-wide points: Associated with HLA alleles at 0.05 false discovery rate in a later analysis were some 18,000 TCR beta sequences. TCR beta V segments were, for the most part, productive about 87% or about 30% of the time in an earlier analysis. Some public TCRs appeared in many individuals, while most sequences were rare.

Everyone who donated was a healthy bone marrow donor. PCR primers comprised 60 Vbeta and 13 Jbeta primers. The data were produced by immunoSEQ multiplex PCR, yet TCRdb's version contains in-frame clones alone and is incomplete. The sample lists more than 75,000 clones, 79% seen once, with roughly 2.5% in the top ten. V usage is TRBV18 and J usage is TRBJ2-3, with 7 bases that match TRBD1. The sequenced sample consisted of PBMCs. This TCR came from a young man in good health and CMV-seronegative. CDR3 in amino acids: CASLDRNTDTQYF. The DNA of the CDR3 is TGTGCCAGCCTGGACAGGAACACAGATACGCAGTATTTT.